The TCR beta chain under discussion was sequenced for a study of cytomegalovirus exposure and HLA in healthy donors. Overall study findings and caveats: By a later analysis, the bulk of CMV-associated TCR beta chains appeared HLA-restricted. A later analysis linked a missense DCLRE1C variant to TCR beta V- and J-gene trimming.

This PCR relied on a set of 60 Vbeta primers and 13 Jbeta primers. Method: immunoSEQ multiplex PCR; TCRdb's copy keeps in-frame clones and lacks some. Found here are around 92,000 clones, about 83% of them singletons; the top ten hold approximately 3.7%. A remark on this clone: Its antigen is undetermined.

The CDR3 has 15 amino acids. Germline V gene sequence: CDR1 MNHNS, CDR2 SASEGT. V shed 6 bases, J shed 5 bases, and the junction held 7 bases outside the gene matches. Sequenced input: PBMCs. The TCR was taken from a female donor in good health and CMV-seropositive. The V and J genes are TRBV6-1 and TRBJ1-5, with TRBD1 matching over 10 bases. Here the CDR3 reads CASRGGGTGDQPQHF. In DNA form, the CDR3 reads TGTGCCAGCAGGGGAGGGGGGACAGGGGATCAGCCCCAGCATTTT.